A selection of T cell receptor beta chains follows, all from one sample in a study of T cell changes during pregnancy in multiple sclerosis. TCRdb keeps only in-frame clones here, not all; method: immunoSEQ multiplex PCR. The data contain around 59,000 clones, over 90% of them singletons. This specimen consisted of peripheral blood, obtained in the first trimester of pregnancy. The source of these receptors is a female donor with multiple sclerosis, enrolled in a pregnancy study. Each CDR3 is given with its conserved first and last residue. Each record gives: V gene, clone size, D gene, J gene, CDR3 DNA, CDR3 protein. D genes are given only for firm matches. Only some rows state a clone size, as once, few, many or a class for expanded clones.

>TRBV7-9|.|.|TRBJ2-1
TGTGCCAGCAGCTTTGGTCTAGCACTCTACAATGAGCAGTTCTTC
CASSFGLALYNEQFF
>TRBV20-1|.|.|TRBJ2-1
TGCAGTGCTAGTAGACAGAACGAGCAGTTCTTC
CSASRQNEQFF
>TRBV23-1|.|.|TRBJ1-4
TGCGCCAGCGAGCCACGGGGGACAACTAATGAAAAACTGTTTTTT
CASEPRGTTNEKLFF
>TRBV21-1|.|.|TRBJ1-1
TGTGCCAGCAGCAAAGCGCTTACGGTTGAAGCTTTCTTT
CASSKALTVEAFF
>TRBV7-6|.|TRBD1|TRBJ1-6
TGTGCCAGCAGCTTAAGCAGACAGGGGGCTATGGATAATTCACCCCTCCACTTT
CASSLSRQGAMDNSPLHF
>TRBV11-2|.|.|TRBJ1-6
TGTGCCAGCAGCTCCGGGTACAGGGAAGGTAATTCACCCCTCCACTTT
CASSSGYREGNSPLHF
>TRBV19|.|.|TRBJ2-5
TGTGCCAGTAGTACGTACCAAGGGCGGGGCGGAGAGACCCAGTACTTC
CASSTYQGRGGETQYF
>TRBV5-1|.|TRBD2|TRBJ2-1
TGCGCCAGCAGTCAGATGGCACGGGGGGGGTCGGATGAGCAGTTCTTC
CASSQMARGGSDEQFF
>TRBV4-3|.|TRBD1|TRBJ1-3
TGCGCCAGCAGCCAGGGGGTGGGACAGTTTCACTCTGGAAACACCATATATTTT
CASSQGVGQFHSGNTIYF
>TRBV7-3|.|TRBD2|TRBJ2-2
TGTGCCAGCAGTACGGGGGGAGCCGGGGAGCTGTTTTTT
CASSTGGAGELFF
>TRBV6-1|.|.|TRBJ1-6
TGTGCCAGCACCTTACTTAATTCACCCCTCCACTTT
CASTLLNSPLHF
>TRBV11-2|once|.|TRBJ1-2
TGTGCCAGCAGCCCCGAGGGAGCCTACTATGGCTACACCTTC
CASSPEGAYYGYTF
>TRBV7-2|.|.|TRBJ2-1
TGTGCCAGCAGCTTAGCACCCCCAGCGGGCTCCTACAATGAGCAGTTCTTC
CASSLAPPAGSYNEQFF
>TRBV15|.|.|TRBJ1-1
TGTGCCACCAGCAGAGACAGGGTGGTGACTGAAGCTTTCTTT
CATSRDRVVTEAFF
>TRBV7-8|.|.|TRBJ1-4
TGTGCCAGCAGCTTAGAGCAGGGAGGTAATGAAAAACTGTTTTTT
CASSLEQGGNEKLFF